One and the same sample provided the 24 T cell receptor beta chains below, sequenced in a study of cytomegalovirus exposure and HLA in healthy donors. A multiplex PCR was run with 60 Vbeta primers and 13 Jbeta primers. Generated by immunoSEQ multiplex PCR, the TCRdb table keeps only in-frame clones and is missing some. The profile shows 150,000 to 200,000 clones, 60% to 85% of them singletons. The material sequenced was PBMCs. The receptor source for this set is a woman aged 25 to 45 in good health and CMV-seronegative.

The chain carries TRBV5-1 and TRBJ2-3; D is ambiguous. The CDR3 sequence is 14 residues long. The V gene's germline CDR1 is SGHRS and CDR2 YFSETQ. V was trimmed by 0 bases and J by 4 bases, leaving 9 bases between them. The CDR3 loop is CASSLGAGSDTQYF. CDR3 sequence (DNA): TGCGCCAGCAGCTTGGGGGCCGGTTCAGATACGCAGTATTTT.

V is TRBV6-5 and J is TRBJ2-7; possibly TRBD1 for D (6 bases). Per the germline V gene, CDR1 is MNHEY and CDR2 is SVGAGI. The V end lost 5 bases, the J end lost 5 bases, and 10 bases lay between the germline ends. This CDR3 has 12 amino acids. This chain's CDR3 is CASSRGGNEQYF. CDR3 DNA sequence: TGTGCCAGCAGTAGAGGGGGAAACGAGCAGTACTTC.

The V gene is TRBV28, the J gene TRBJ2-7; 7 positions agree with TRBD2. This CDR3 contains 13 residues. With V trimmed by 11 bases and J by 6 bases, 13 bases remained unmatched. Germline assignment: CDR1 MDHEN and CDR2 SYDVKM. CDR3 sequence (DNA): TGTGCCGCGGAGGGCGGGGGACGCGGCGAGCAGTACTTC. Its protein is CAAEGGGRGEQYF. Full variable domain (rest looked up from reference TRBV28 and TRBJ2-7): DVKVTQSSRYLVKRTGEKVFLECVQDMDHENMFWYRQDPGLGLRLIYFSYDVKMKEKGDIPEGYSVSREKKERFSLILESASTNQTSMYLCAAEGGGRGEQYFGPGTRLTVT.

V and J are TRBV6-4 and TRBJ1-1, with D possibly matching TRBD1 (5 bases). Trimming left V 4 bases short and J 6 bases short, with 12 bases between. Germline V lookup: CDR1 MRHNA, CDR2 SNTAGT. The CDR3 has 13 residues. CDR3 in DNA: TGTGCCAGCAGTGCCACAGGCGTCTCTGAAGCTTTCTTT. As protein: CASSATGVSEAFF.

The CDR3 nucleotides read TGTGCCAGCAGCTTAGCACCAGAGGGCGATCGTAACTATGGCTACACCTTC. It codes for CASSLAPEGDRNYGYTF. V gene TRBV11-2 combines with J gene TRBJ1-2; no clear D gene. This CDR3 has 17 residues. Per germline, CDR1 SGHAT and CDR2 FQNNGV. V was trimmed by 1 base and J by 1 base, leaving 16 bases between them.

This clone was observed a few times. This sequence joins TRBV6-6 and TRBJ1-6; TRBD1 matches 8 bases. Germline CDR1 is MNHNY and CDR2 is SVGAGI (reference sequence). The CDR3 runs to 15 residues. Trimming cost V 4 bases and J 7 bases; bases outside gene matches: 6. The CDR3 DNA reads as TGTGCCAGCAGTTCCGGACAGGGTGGCAATTCACCCCTCCACTTT. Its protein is CASSSGQGGNSPLHF.

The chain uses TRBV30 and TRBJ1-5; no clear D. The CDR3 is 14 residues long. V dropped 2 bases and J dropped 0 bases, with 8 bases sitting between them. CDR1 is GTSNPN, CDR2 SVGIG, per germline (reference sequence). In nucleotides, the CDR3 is TGTGCCTGGAGTTTCCGCAGTAGCAATCAGCCCCAGCATTTT. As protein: CAWSFRSSNQPQHF.

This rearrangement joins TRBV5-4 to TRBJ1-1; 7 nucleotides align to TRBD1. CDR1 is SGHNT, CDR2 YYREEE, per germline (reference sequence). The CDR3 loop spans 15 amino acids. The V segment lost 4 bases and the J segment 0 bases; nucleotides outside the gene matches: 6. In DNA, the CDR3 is TGTGCCAGCAGCAAGGAGACAGGGATGAACACTGAAGCTTTCTTT. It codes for CASSKETGMNTEAFF.

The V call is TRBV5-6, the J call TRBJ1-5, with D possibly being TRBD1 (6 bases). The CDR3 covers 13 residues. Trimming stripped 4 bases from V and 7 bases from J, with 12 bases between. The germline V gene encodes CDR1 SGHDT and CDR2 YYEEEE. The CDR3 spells CASSPGTNQPQHF. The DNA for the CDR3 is TGTGCCAGCAGCCCAGGGACAAACCAGCCCCAGCATTTT.

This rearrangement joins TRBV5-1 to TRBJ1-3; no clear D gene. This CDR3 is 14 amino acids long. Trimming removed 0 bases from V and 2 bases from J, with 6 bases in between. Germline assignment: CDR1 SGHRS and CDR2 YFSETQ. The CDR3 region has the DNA TGCGCCAGCAGCTTGGCCGGGACTGGAAACACCATATATTTT. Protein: CASSLAGTGNTIYF.

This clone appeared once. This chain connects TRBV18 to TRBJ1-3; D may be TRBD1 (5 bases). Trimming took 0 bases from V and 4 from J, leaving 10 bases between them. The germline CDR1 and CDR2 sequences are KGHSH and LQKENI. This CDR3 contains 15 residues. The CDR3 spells CASSPPQGVGNTIYF. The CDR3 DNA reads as TGTGCCAGCTCACCACCCCAAGGGGTAGGAAACACCATATATTTT. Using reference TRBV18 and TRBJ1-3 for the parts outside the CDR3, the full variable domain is NAGVMQNPRHLVRRRGQEARLRCSPMKGHSHVYWYRQLPEEGLKFMVYLQKENIIDESGMPKERFSAEFPKEGPSILRIQQVVRGDSAAYFCASSPPQGVGNTIYFGEGSWLTVV.

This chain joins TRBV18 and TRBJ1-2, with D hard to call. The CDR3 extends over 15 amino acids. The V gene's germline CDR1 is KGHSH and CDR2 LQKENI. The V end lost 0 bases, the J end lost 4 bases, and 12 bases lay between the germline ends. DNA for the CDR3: TGTGCCAGCTCACCACCCGTGGTGGGAGGCTATGGCTACACCTTC. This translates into CASSPPVVGGYGYTF.

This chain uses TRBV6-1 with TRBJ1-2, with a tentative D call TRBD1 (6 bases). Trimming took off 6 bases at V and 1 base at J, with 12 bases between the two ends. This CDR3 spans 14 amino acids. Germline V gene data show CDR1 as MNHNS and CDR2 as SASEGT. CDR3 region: CASSPDSFNYGYTF. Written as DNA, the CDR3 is TGTGCCAGCAGCCCGGACAGCTTTAACTATGGCTACACCTTC.

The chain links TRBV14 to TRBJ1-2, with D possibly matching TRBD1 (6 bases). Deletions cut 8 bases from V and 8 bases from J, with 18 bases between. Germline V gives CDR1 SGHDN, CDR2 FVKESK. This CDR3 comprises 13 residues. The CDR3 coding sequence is TGTGCCAGCGGAGCAGGGGAGTTGGGAGGCTACACCTTC. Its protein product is CASGAGELGGYTF.

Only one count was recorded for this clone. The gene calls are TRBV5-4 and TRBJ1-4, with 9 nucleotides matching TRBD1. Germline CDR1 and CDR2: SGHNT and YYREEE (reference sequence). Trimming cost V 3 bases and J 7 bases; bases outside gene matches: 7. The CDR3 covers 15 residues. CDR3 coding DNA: TGTGCCAGCAGCTCGAAACAGGGGGCTCCTGAAAAACTGTTTTTT. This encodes CASSSKQGAPEKLFF.

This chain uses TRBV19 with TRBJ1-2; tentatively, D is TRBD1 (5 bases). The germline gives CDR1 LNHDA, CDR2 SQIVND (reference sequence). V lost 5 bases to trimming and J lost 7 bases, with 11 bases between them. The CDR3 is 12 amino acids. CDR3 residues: CASSPQGFGYTF. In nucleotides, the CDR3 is TGTGCCAGTAGTCCCCAGGGATTTGGCTACACCTTC.

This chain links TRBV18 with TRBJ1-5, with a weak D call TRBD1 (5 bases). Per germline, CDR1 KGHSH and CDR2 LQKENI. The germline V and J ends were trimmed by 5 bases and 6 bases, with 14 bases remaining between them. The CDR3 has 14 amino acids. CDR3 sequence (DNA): TGTGCCAGCTCAGGGAGCGGGGGAGGTCAGCCCCAGCATTTT. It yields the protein CASSGSGGGQPQHF.

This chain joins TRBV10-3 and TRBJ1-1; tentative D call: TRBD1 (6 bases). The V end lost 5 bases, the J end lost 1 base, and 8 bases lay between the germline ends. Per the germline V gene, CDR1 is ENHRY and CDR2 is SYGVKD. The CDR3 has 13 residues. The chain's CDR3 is CAISRTENTEAFF. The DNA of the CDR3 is TGTGCCATCAGTAGGACAGAGAACACTGAAGCTTTCTTT.

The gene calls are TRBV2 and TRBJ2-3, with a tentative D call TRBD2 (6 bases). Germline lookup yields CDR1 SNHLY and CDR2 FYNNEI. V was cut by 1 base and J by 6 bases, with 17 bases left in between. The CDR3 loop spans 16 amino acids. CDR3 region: CASSEGGRRAEDTQYF. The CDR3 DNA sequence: TGTGCCAGCAGTGAAGGGGGTAGGAGGGCGGAGGATACGCAGTATTTT.

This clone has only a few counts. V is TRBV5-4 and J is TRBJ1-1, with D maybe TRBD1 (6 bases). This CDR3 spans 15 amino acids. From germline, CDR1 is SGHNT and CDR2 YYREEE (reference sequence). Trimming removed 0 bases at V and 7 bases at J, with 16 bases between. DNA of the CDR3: TGTGCCAGCAGCTTGGGAGGGGGGGCGGCGATTGAAGCTTTCTTT. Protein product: CASSLGGGAAIEAFF. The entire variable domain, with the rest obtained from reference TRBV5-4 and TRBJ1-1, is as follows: ETGVTQSPTHLIKTRGQQVTLRCSSQSGHNTVSWYQQALGQGPQFIFQYYREEENGRGNFPPRFSGLQFPNYSSELNVNALELDDSALYLCASSLGGGAAIEAFFGQGTRLTVV.

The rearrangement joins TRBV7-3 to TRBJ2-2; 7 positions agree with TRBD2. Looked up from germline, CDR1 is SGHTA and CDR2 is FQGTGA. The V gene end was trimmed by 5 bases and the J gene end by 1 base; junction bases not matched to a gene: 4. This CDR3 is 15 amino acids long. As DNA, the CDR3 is TGTGCCAGCAGCCCACCGGGAGGGAACACCGGGGAGCTGTTTTTT. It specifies CASSPPGGNTGELFF.

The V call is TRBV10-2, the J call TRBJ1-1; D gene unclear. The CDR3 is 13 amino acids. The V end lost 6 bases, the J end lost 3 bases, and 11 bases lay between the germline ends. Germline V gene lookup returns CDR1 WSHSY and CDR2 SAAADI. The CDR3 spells CASRGSGYTEAFF. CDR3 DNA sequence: TGCGCCAGCAGGGGGAGCGGGTACACTGAAGCTTTCTTT.

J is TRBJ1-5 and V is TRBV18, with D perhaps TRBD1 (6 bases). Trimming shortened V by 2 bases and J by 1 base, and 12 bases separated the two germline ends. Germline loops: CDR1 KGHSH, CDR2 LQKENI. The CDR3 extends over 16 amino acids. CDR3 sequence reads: CASSPRAGVSNQPQHF. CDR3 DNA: TGTGCCAGCTCACCAAGAGCAGGGGTGAGCAATCAGCCCCAGCATTTT.

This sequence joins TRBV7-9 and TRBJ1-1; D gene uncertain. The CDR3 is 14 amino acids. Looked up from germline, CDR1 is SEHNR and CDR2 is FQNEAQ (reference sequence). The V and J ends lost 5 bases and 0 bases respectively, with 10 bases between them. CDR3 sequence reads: CASSPLPLNTEAFF. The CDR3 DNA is TGTGCCAGCAGCCCCCTTCCCTTGAACACTGAAGCTTTCTTT.